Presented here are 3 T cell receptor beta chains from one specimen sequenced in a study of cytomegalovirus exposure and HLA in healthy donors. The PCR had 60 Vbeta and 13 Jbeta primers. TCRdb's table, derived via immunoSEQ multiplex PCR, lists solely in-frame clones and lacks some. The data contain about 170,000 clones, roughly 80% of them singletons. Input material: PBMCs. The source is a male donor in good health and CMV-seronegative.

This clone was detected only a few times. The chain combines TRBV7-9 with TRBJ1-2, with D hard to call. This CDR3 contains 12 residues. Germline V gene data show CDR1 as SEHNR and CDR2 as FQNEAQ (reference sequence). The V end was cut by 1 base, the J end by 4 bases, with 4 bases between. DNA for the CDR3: TGTGCCAGCAGCTTAGACAGCTATGGCTACACCTTC. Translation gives CASSLDSYGYTF.

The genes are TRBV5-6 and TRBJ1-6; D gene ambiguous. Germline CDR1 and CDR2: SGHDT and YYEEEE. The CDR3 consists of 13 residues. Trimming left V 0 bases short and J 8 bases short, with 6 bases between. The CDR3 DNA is TGTGCCAGCAGCTTGGGCGGGGATTCACCCCTCCACTTT. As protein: CASSLGGDSPLHF.

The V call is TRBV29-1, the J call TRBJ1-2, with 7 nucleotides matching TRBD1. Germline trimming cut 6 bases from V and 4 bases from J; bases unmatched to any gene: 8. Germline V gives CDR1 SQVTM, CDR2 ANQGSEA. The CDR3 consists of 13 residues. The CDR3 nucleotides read TGCAGCGTCCACCGGACAGGCCCCTATGGCTACACCTTC. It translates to CSVHRTGPYGYTF. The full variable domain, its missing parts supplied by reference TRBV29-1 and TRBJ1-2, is SAVISQKPSRDICQRGTSLTIQCQVDSQVTMMFWYRQQPGQSLTLIATANQGSEATYESGFVIDKFPISRPNLTFSTLTVSNMSPEDSSIYLCSVHRTGPYGYTFGSGTRLTVV.